Given below is one T cell receptor beta chain in context. The antigen is unknown. This sample stems from a study of tumor-infiltrating T cells and Merkel cell polyomavirus. Turning to the study itself: The T cells studied were CD8+ and recognized the Merkel cell polyomavirus KLL epitope.

Every patient's tumor was robustly positive for Merkel cell polyomavirus Large T antigen on immunohistochemistry. TCRdb's table, derived via immunoSEQ multiplex PCR, lists solely in-frame clones and lacks some. This table has more than 2,500 clones, 80% to 90% appearing once. Study results and caveats: Only one viral epitope was studied, missing other Merkel cell polyomavirus epitopes.

V shed 8 bases and J 4 bases; nucleotides not matched to a gene: 4. The CDR3 covers 12 residues. CDR1 is SNHLY, CDR2 FYNNEI, per germline. The receptor comes from a man aged 45-60 years with Merkel cell carcinoma. The chain employs TRBV2 and TRBJ2-5; 7 bases match TRBD2. Sequenced: tumor tissue. CDR3 protein: CASRGDGETQYF. CDR3 sequence (DNA): TGTGCCAGCCGGGGGGACGGAGAGACCCAGTACTTC. Using reference TRBV2 and TRBJ2-5 for the parts outside the CDR3, the full variable domain is EPEVTQTPSHQVTQMGQEVILRCVPISNHLYFYWYRQILGQKVEFLVSFYNNEISEKSEIFDDQFSVERPDGSNFTLKIRSTKLEDSAMYFCASRGDGETQYFGPGTRLLVL.